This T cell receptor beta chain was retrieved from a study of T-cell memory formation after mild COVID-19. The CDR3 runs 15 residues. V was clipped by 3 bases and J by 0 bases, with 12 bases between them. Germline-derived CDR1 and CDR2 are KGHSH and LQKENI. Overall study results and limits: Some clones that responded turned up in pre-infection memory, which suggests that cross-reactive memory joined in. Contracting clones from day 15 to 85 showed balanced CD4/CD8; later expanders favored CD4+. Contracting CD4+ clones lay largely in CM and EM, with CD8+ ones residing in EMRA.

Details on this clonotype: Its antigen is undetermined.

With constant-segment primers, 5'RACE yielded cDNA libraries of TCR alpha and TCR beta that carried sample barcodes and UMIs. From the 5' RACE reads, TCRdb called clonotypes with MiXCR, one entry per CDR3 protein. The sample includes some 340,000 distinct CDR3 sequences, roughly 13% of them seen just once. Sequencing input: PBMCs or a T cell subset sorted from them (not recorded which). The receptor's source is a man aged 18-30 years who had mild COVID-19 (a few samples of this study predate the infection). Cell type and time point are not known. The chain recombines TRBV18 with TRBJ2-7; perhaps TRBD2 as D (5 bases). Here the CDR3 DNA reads TGTGCCAGCTCACCTAGCCAGCGGAGCTCCTACGAGCAGTACTTC. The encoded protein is CASSPSQRSSYEQYF.